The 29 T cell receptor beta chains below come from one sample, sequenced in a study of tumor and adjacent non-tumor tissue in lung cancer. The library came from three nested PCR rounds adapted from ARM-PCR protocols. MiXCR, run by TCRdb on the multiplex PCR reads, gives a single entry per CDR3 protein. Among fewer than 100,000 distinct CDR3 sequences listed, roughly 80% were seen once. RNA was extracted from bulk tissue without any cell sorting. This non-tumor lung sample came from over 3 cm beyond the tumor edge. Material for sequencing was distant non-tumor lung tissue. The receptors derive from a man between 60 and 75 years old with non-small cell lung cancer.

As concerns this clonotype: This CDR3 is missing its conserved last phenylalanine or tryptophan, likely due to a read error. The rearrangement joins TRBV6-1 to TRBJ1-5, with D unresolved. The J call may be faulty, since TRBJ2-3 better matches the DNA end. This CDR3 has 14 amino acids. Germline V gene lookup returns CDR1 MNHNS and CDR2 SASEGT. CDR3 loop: CASSEGGEIQPQYS. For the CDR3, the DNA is TGTGCCAGCAGTGAAGGCGGTGAAATTCAGCCCCAGTATTCT.

CDR3 DNA: TGCAGTGCTAAAGAGATAATCGGGGGCTACACCTTC. This gives the protein CSAKEIIGGYTF. The rearrangement uses TRBV20-1 and TRBJ1-2; D is unresolved. CDR1 and CDR2 (germline): DFQATT, SNEGSKA (reference sequence). The CDR3 is 12 amino acids. The V end was cut by 4 bases, the J end by 8 bases, with 14 bases between.

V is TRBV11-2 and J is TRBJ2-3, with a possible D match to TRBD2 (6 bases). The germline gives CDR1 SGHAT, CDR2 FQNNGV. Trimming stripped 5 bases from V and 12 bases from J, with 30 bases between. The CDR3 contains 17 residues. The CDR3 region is CASSREGRGRITETQYF. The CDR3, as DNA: TGTGCCAGCAGCAGAGAGGGGCGGGGCAGGATCACAGAAACACAGTATTTT.

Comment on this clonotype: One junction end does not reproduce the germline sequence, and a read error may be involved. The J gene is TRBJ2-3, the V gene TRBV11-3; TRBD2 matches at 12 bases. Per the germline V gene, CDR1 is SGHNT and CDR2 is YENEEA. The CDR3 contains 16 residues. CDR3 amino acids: CASSTRLAGVSDTLNF. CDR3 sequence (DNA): TGTGCCAGCAGCACCCGACTAGCGGGAGTTTCAGATACGCTGAATTTT.

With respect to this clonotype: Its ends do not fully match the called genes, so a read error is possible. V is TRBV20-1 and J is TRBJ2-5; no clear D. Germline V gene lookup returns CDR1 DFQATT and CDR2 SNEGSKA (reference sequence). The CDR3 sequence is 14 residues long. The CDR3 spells CSARLTLTLETQNF. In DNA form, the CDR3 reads TGCAGTGCTAGACTCACCCTCACCTTGGAGACCCAGAACTTC.

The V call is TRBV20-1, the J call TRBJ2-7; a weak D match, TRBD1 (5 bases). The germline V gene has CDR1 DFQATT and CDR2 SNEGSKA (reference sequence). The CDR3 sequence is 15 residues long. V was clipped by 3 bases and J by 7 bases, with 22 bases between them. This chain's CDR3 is CSARTVVGVLREQYF. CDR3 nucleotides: TGCAGTGCTAGGACGGTGGTAGGGGTGCTACGTGAGCAGTACTTC.

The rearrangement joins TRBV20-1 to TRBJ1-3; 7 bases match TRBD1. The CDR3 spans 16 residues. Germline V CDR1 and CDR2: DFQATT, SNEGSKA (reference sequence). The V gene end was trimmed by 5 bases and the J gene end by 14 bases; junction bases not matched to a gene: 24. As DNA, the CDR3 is TGCAGTGCTGAGGGGAGGGACAGCCGAATTGGAAAGACCTTATATTTT. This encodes CSAEGRDSRIGKTLYF.

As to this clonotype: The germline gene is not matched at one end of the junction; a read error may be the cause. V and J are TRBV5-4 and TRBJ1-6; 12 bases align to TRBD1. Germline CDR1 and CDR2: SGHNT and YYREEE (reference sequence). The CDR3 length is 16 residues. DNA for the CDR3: TGTGCCAGCAGCCCGGGACAGGGGGCGAATAATTCACCCCTCTATTTT. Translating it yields CASSPGQGANNSPLYF.

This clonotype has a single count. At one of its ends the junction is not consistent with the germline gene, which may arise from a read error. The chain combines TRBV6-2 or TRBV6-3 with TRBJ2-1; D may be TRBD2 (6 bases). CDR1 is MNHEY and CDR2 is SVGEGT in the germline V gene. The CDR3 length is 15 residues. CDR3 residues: CVSRRPSAQTNEQFF. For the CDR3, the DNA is TGTGTCAGCCGAAGGCCTAGCGCCCAGACGAATGAACAGTTCTTC.

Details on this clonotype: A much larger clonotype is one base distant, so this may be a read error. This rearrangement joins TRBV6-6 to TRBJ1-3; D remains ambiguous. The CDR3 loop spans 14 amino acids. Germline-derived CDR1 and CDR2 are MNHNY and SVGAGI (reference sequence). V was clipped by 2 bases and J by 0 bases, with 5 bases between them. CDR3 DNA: TGTGCCAGCAGTTACCGAGACTCTGGAAACACCATATATTTT. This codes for CASSYRDSGNTIYF.

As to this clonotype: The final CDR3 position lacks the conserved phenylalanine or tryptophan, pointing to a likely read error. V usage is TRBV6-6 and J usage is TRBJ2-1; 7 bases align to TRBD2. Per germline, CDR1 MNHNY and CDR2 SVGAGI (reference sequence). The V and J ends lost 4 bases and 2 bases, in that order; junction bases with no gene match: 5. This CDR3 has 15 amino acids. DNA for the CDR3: TGTGCCAGCAGTTGGGGCGGGAGAGCCTACAATGAGCAGTTCTCC. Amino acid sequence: CASSWGGRAYNEQFS.

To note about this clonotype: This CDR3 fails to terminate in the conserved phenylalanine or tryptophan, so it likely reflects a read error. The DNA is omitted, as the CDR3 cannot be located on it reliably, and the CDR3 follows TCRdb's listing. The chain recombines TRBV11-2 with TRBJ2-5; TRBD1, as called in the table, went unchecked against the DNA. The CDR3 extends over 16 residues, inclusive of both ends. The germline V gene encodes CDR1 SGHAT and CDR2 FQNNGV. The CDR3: CASRSTMGGPKETPYL.

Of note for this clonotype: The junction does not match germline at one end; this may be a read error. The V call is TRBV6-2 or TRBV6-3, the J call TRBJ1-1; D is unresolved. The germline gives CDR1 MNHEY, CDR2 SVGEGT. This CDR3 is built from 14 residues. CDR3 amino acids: CTSSYPYGNTGAFF. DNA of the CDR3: TGTACCAGCAGTTACCCCTACGGGAACACTGGAGCCTTCTTT.

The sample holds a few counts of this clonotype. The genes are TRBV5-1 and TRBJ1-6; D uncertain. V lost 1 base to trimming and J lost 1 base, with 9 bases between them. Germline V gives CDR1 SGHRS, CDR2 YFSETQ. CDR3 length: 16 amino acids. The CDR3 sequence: CASSLRGESYNSPLHF. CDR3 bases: TGCGCCAGCAGCTTGCGTGGGGAGTCCTATAATTCACCCCTCCACTTT.

The CDR3 DNA follows: TGTGCCAGCAGCCTATGGGGACATGGGGCCGGTCAGCCCCAGCATTTT. Translating it yields CASSLWGHGAGQPQHF. This chain joins TRBV5-6 and TRBJ1-5, with D maybe TRBD1 (6 bases). The CDR3 runs 16 residues. The V gene lost 4 bases and the J gene lost 6 bases, with 20 bases spanning the gap. Germline CDR1 SGHDT, CDR2 YYEEEE.

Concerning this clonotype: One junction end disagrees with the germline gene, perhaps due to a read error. The CDR3 sequence: CASSSDFYGELLF. DNA of the CDR3: TGTGCCAGCAGCTCCGACTTTTACGGGGAGCTGCTTTTT. The gene calls are TRBV11-3 and TRBJ2-2; possible D gene TRBD2, 5 bases. This CDR3 has 13 amino acids. Germline CDR1 and CDR2: SGHNT and YENEEA. The whole variable domain, remainder taken from reference TRBV11-3 and TRBJ2-2, is EAGVVQSPRYKIIEKKQPVAFWCNPISGHNTLYWYLQNLGQGPELLIRYENEEAVDDSQLPKDRFSAERLKGVDSTLKIQPAELGDSAVYLCASSSDFYGELLFGEGSRLTVL.

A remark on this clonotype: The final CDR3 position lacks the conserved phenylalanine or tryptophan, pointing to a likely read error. The CDR3 nucleotides are TGCTGTGCTAGGGGGCGGGAGGACCACGAGCAGTACTCC. Translating it yields CCARGREDHEQYS. The chain employs TRBV20-1 and TRBJ2-7; D possibly corresponds to TRBD2 (8 bases). Germline V gene lookup returns CDR1 DFQATT and CDR2 SNEGSKA (reference sequence). The CDR3 contains 13 residues.

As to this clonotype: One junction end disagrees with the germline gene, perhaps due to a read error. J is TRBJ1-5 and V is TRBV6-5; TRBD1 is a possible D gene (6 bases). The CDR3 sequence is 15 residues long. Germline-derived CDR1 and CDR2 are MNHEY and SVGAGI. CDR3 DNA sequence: TGTGCCAGCAGTTTCCTACAGGGAAGCGATCAGCCCCTGCATTTT. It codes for CASSFLQGSDQPLHF.

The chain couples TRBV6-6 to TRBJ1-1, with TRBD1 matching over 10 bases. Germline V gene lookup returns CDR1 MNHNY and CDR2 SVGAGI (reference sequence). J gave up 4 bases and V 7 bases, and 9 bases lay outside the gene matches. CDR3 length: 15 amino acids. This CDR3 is CASTLTWTGGTEAFF. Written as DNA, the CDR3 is TGTGCCAGCACCCTTACCTGGACAGGGGGCACTGAAGCTTTCTTT.

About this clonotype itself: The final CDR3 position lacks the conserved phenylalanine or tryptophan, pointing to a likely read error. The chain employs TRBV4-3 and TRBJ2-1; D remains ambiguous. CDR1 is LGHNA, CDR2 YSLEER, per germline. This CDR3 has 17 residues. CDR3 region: CASSQTQVSSSYNEQFL. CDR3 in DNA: TGCGCTAGCAGCCAGACTCAGGTGTCGAGCTCCTACAATGAGCAGTTCTTA.

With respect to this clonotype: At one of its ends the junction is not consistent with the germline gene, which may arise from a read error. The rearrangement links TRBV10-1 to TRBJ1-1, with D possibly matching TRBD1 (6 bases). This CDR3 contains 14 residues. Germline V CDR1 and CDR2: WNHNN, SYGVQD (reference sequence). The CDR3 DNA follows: TGCGCCAGCAGTGAGTCGAGGGGGGGCCCTGAAACTTTCTTT. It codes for CASSESRGGPETFF.

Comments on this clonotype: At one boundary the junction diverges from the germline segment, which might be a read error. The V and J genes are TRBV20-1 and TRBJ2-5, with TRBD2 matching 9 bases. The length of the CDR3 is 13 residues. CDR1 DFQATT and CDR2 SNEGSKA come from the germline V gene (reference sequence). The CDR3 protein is CSVRGREGRERYF. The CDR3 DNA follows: TGCAGTGTCCGTGGGCGGGAGGGCCGCGAGCGGTATTTC.

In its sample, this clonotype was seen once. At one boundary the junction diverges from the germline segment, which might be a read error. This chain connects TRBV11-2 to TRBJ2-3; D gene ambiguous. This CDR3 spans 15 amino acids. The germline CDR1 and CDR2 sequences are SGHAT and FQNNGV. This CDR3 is CASRFWLKGADTQYF. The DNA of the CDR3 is TGTGCGAGCAGATTCTGGCTAAAGGGCGCAGATACGCAGTATTTT.

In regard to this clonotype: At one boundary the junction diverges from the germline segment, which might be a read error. CDR3 residues: CASSQPQWGQKGEKLFF. The CDR3 DNA is TGCGCGAGCAGCCAACCGCAGTGGGGACAGAAGGGTGAAAAACTGTTTTTT. This chain connects TRBV4-3 to TRBJ1-4; 7 bases line up with TRBD1. Germline CDR1 LGHNA, CDR2 YSLEER. The CDR3 consists of 17 residues.

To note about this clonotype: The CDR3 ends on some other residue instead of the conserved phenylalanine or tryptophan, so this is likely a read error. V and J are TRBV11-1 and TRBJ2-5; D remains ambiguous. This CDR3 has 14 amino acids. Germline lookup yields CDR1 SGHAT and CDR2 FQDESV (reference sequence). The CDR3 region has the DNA TGTGCCAGCAGATTTACACCGGGTGGAGAGTCCCAGTACGTC. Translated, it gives CASRFTPGGESQYV.

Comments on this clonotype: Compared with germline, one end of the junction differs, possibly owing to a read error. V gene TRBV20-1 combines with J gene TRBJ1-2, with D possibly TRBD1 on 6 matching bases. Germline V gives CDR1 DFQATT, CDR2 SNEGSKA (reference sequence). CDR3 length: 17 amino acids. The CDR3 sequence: CSARDLRTVGAGYGYTF. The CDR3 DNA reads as TGCAGTGCTAGAGATCTCAGGACAGTGGGCGCGGGATATGGTTACACCTTC.

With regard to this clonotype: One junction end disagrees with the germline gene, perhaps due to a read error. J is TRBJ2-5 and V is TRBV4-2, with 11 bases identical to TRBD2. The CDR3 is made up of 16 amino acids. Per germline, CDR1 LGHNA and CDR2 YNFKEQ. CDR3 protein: CVSSQRLAGGQETQYF. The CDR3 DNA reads TGTGTCAGCAGCCAAAGGCTAGCGGGGGGTCAAGAGACCCAGTACTTC.

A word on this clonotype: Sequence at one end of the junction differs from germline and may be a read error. CDR3 in DNA: TGCAGTGGTGAGCGCCTCGGAGACAGGGGTAATTCACCCCTCCACTTC. Residues: CSGERLGDRGNSPLHF. This rearrangement joins TRBV20-1 to TRBJ1-6; 8 bases are shared with TRBD1. Per the germline V gene, CDR1 is DFQATT and CDR2 is SNEGSKA (reference sequence). The CDR3 has 16 amino acids.

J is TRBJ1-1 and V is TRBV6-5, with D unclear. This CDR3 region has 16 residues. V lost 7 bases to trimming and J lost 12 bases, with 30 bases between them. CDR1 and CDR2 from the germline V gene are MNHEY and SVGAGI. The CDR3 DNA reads TGTGCCAGCATAACCCGAAGGCTACGCGGAAACACTGAGACTTTCTTT. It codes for CASITRRLRGNTETFF.